Sequencing of this T cell receptor (beta chain) was carried out in a study of blood T cell dynamics during melanoma immunotherapy. The V gene end was trimmed by 5 bases and the J gene end by 3 bases; junction bases not matched to a gene: 4. CDR3 size: 15 residues. Germline V gives CDR1 MNHEY, CDR2 SVGAGI. Clones were sequenced by immunoSEQ multiplex PCR, and TCRdb holds only the in-frame ones, with some missing. Here the sample spans roughly 6,900 clones, roughly 75% being singletons. Study results and caveats: Whether repertoire-driving clones were melanoma-specific could not be determined.

As regards this clone: What it recognizes is unknown.

Noted time point: pre-treatment baseline. Disease control meant complete response, partial response or stable disease at 12 weeks. This TCR derives from a human donor with melanoma. This specimen consisted of blood, obtained from a patient treated with checkpoint blockade. The V gene is TRBV6-5, the J gene TRBJ2-5; 12 bases match TRBD1. The CDR3 is CASSRGTGGKETQYF. In nucleotides, the CDR3 is TGTGCCAGCAGTCGGGGGACAGGGGGCAAAGAGACCCAGTACTTC.